These 14 T cell receptor beta chains were sequenced from one sample in a study of T cells after yellow fever vaccination. TCRdb reprocessed the 5' RACE reads via MiXCR and lists one record per CDR3 protein. The data hold hundreds of thousands of distinct CDR3 sequences, with less than 15% observed a single time. Sample: PBMCs, taken on the day of the yellow fever booster vaccination. These receptors were obtained from a man younger than 40 who received the YFV17D yellow fever vaccine.

The CDR3 is CASSNLSGEGAQETQYF. The CDR3 DNA is TGTGCCAGCAGCAACCTATCCGGAGAGGGCGCCCAGGAGACCCAGTACTTC. The rearrangement links TRBV9 to TRBJ2-5, with D possibly matching TRBD2 (5 bases). Germline lookup yields CDR1 SGDLS and CDR2 YYNGEE. Trimming removed 4 bases at V and 5 bases at J, with 24 bases between. The CDR3 covers 17 residues.

The genes are TRBV5-1 and TRBJ1-1, with D possibly matching TRBD1 (5 bases). This CDR3 contains 14 residues. The V and J ends lost 2 bases and 7 bases respectively, with 15 bases between them. From germline, CDR1 is SGHRS and CDR2 YFSETQ. This CDR3 reads CASSLVQGGDEAFF. DNA for the CDR3: TGCGCCAGCAGCTTAGTTCAGGGCGGCGATGAAGCTTTCTTT.

This clonotype has a handful of counts. The J gene is TRBJ2-5, the V gene TRBV6-2 or TRBV6-3; tentatively, D is TRBD1 or TRBD2 (5 bases each). Germline assignment: CDR1 MNHEY and CDR2 SVGEGT. Between the trimmed V and J ends, which lost 6 bases and 4 bases, there was a span of 12 bases. The CDR3 has 13 amino acids. The DNA for the CDR3 is TGTGCCAGCAGAACCGGGACGGGAGAGACCCAGTACTTC. Encoded protein: CASRTGTGETQYF.

The chain couples TRBV5-1 to TRBJ1-2, with TRBD1 matching over 7 bases. The CDR3 covers 15 residues. The V and J ends lost 5 bases and 4 bases, in that order; junction bases with no gene match: 11. Germline values: CDR1 SGHRS, CDR2 YFSETQ. The CDR3: CASSTGQASPYGYTF. CDR3 in DNA: TGCGCCAGCAGTACCGGACAGGCATCTCCCTATGGCTACACCTTC.

This clonotype was seen only a few times. The CDR3 sequence is CASSVSHSHEQYF. In DNA, the CDR3 is TGTGCCAGCAGTGTCTCCCATTCACACGAGCAGTACTTC. The chain couples TRBV27 to TRBJ2-7; D is unclear. Germline values: CDR1 MNHEY, CDR2 SMNVEV (reference sequence). With 5 bases removed from V and 5 bases from J, the gap between germline ends came to 13 bases. The CDR3 runs 13 residues.

This chain joins TRBV20-1 and TRBJ1-1; D gene ambiguous. V dropped 2 bases and J dropped 0 bases, with 10 bases sitting between them. The CDR3 has 14 residues. Germline V gene sequence: CDR1 DFQATT, CDR2 SNEGSKA (reference sequence). CDR3 DNA: TGCAGTGCTAGAATGCCGGGCTTGAACACTGAAGCTTTCTTT. Its translation: CSARMPGLNTEAFF.

A few counts support this clonotype. The V call is TRBV4-2, the J call TRBJ1-2, with a weak D call TRBD1 (5 bases). The CDR3 covers 15 residues. V was pared by 0 bases and J by 2 bases, with 10 bases between. Germline CDR1 is LGHNA and CDR2 is YNFKEQ. The CDR3 DNA reads as TGTGCCAGCAGCCAAGAAGGGGAAACGAACTATGGCTACACCTTC. Translating it yields CASSQEGETNYGYTF.

The gene calls are TRBV9 and TRBJ1-4; tentative D call: TRBD1 (6 bases). V lost 4 bases to trimming and J lost 7 bases, with 8 bases between them. Germline CDR1 SGDLS, CDR2 YYNGEE. The CDR3 has 12 residues. The DNA of the CDR3 is TGTGCCAGCAGCCAACAGGGTGAAAAACTGTTTTTT. Its protein product is CASSQQGEKLFF.

This clonotype was detected a few times. The V gene is TRBV20-1, the J gene TRBJ2-1, with D possibly being TRBD2 (6 bases). The germline V gene has CDR1 DFQATT and CDR2 SNEGSKA (reference sequence). The CDR3 runs 13 residues. V was pared by 6 bases and J by 7 bases, with 16 bases between. This CDR3 reads CSATGTLLNEQFF. Written as DNA, the CDR3 is TGCAGTGCAACCGGGACTCTACTTAATGAGCAGTTCTTC.

At least ten counts were recorded for this clonotype. The chain couples TRBV7-6 to TRBJ1-3; D uncertain. Germline V gives CDR1 SGHVS, CDR2 FNYEAQ. This CDR3 is 14 amino acids long. V was cut by 2 bases and J by 3 bases, with 8 bases left in between. CDR3 in amino acids: CASSLREDGNTIYF. In DNA, the CDR3 is TGTGCCAGCAGCTTACGGGAGGATGGAAACACCATATATTTT.

The CDR3 DNA reads TGTGCCAGCAGCTTAGGAAAGGCGGCAGGGATTACGAATGAGCAGTTCTTC. This gives the protein CASSLGKAAGITNEQFF. The chain recombines TRBV7-8 with TRBJ2-1; possible D gene TRBD1, 5 bases. The CDR3 is made up of 17 amino acids. The germline V gene has CDR1 SGHVS and CDR2 FQNEAQ. V was pared by 1 base and J by 7 bases, with 20 bases between.

J is TRBJ1-6 and V is TRBV7-9; D perhaps matches TRBD1 (5 bases). The ends were cut back, 5 bases at V and 10 bases at J, with 12 bases in the middle. The CDR3 runs 13 residues. The germline gives CDR1 SEHNR, CDR2 FQNEAQ (reference sequence). CDR3 DNA: TGTGCCAGCAGCGCCAGGGAAGGATCACCCCTCCACTTT. It is translated as CASSAREGSPLHF.

This rearrangement joins TRBV20-1 to TRBJ2-1; 8 nucleotides match TRBD1. J was trimmed by 2 bases and V by 6 bases; bases with no gene match: 9. Germline loops: CDR1 DFQATT, CDR2 SNEGSKA (reference sequence). This CDR3 has 15 amino acids. The CDR3 spells CSALILQGAYNEQFF. DNA for the CDR3: TGCAGTGCCCTTATCCTACAGGGGGCCTACAATGAGCAGTTCTTC.

This clonotype was observed a handful of times. The rearrangement uses TRBV28 and TRBJ2-7; D possibly uses TRBD1 or TRBD2 (7 bases each). CDR1 and CDR2 from the germline V gene are MDHEN and SYDVKM. Trimming pared 8 bases from V and 6 bases from J, leaving 26 bases between. The CDR3 loop spans 16 amino acids. The CDR3 sequence: CASRVALGTAGTEQYF. In DNA form, the CDR3 reads TGTGCCAGCCGTGTAGCCCTTGGGACAGCGGGGACCGAGCAGTACTTC.